The clone carrying this T cell receptor beta chain was observed many times. The antigen remains unidentified. This sample stems from a study of early T cells in non-severe SARS-CoV-2 infection. Study-wide results and caveats: Sequences matched to VDJdb favored anti-spike CD8 responses, while private and CD4 specificities were missed.

TCRdb fed the 5' RACE reads into MiXCR, producing one record per CDR3 protein. In the table there are about 55,000 distinct CDR3 sequences, under 15% of which are singletons. This CDR3 is 15 amino acids long. Germline CDR1 is SGHRS and CDR2 is YFSETQ. With V trimmed by 3 bases and J by 4 bases, 3 bases remained unmatched. The sample in question was whole blood, obtained at baseline. This clonotype was obtained from an adult who was a healthcare worker with PCR-confirmed SARS-CoV-2 infection or an uninfected control (not recorded which). J is TRBJ2-2 and V is TRBV5-1; 10 bases match TRBD1. The CDR3 nucleotides are TGCGCCAGCAGCTGGGGACAGGGGAGCACCGGGGAGCTGTTTTTT. It codes for CASSWGQGSTGELFF.